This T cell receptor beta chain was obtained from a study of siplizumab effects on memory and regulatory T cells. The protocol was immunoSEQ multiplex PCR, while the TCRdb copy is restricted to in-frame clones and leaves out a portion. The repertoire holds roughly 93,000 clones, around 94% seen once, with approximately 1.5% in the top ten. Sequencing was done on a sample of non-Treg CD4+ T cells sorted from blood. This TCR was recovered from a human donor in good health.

CDR3 in DNA: TGTGCCAGCAGCCACCGGACAGGATCCACAGATACGCAGTATTTT. Encoded protein: CASSHRTGSTDTQYF. The chain carries TRBV13 and TRBJ2-3, with 7 bases identical to TRBD1. Looked up from germline, CDR1 is PRHDT and CDR2 is FYEKMQ (reference sequence). The trim removed 5 bases at V and 2 bases at J, leaving 7 bases unmatched. CDR3 size: 15 residues.